This TCR beta chain is from a study of glioma-infiltrating T cells. The iRepertoire nested amplicon-rescue multiplex PCR amplified TCR alpha and beta CDR3s from RNA. TCRdb reanalysed the multiplex PCR reads using MiXCR and keeps one entry per CDR3 protein. This sample has about 130,000 distinct CDR3 sequences; roughly 23% occur once, and the top ten carry approximately 14%. This clonotype was counted ten times or more. Sequenced sample: glioma tissue, nonneoplastic brain tissue, or PBMCs (not recorded which). The source of this sequence is a human donor with low-grade glioma or glioblastoma, undergoing nonglioma brain surgery, or in good health (not recorded which).

The CDR3, as DNA: TGTGCCAGCAGCTTAACAGGGGGGGCCCAGTACTTC. As protein: CASSLTGGAQYF. The chain employs TRBV7-2 and TRBJ2-5; TRBD1 is a possible D gene (8 bases). Deletions cut 2 bases from V and 9 bases from J, with 10 bases between. The CDR3 runs to 12 residues. Germline CDR1 is SGHTA and CDR2 is FQGNSA.